What follows are 3 T cell receptor beta chains derived from one specimen sequenced in a study of shared clonotypes between healthy human individuals. Naive CD8 isolation took CD45RO-negative cells positively selected for CCR7 and excluded terminally differentiated effector memory CD45RA+ cells. TCRdb's table, derived via immunoSEQ multiplex PCR, lists solely in-frame clones and lacks some. This sample has hundreds of thousands of clones, with around 96% found just once. The material sequenced was naive CD8+ T cells sorted from blood. These receptors were taken from a woman aged 25 to 39 in good health.

This sequence joins TRBV19 and TRBJ2-3; the D gene is possibly TRBD2 (5 bases). In germline, CDR1 is LNHDA, CDR2 SQIVND (reference sequence). V was cut by 2 bases and J by 1 base, with 7 bases left in between. The CDR3 totals 14 residues. CDR3 in DNA: TGTGCCAGTAGTATATGGCGGGGCACAGATACGCAGTATTTT. Protein sequence: CASSIWRGTDTQYF.

In this sample, this clone turned up a few times. The chain is built from TRBV10-2 and TRBJ1-3; D call uncertain. The V and J ends lost 7 bases and 3 bases respectively, with 13 bases between them. The CDR3 runs to 14 residues. CDR1 and CDR2 (germline): WSHSY, SAAADI. Here the CDR3 DNA reads TGCGCCAGCACCCGGGATTCCCTTGGAAACACCATATATTTT. Its protein is CASTRDSLGNTIYF.

The chain is built from TRBV27 and TRBJ1-4, with 7 bases identical to TRBD1. From germline, CDR1 is MNHEY and CDR2 SMNVEV (reference sequence). V was clipped by 4 bases and J by 11 bases; unmatched bases: 10. There are 14 residues in the CDR3. The CDR3 here is CASSYSPGGNKLFF. CDR3 in DNA: TGTGCCAGCAGTTATTCCCCAGGGGGGAATAAACTGTTTTTT. Full variable domain (rest looked up from reference TRBV27 and TRBJ1-4): EAQVTQNPRYLITVTGKKLTVTCSQNMNHEYMSWYRQDPGLGLRQIYYSMNVEVTDKGDVPEGYKVSRKEKRNFPLILESPSPNQTSLYFCASSYSPGGNKLFFGSGTQLSVL.